The sequence of this TCR beta chain was determined in a study of shared T cell receptors in the human thymus. The data were produced by immunoSEQ multiplex PCR, yet TCRdb's version contains in-frame clones alone and is incomplete. The repertoire holds about 660,000 clones, roughly 90% seen once, with approximately 0.011% in the top ten. CDR1 MNHEY and CDR2 SVGAGI come from the germline V gene. This CDR3 region has 13 residues. V was clipped by 6 bases and J by 4 bases; unmatched bases: 2. This sample was shared with a second study, whose subject was human thymus T cells.

The TCR was taken from a boy under two years old with a congenital heart defect. Material: thymocytes. V and J are TRBV6-5 and TRBJ2-5, with TRBD1 matching 10 bases. The CDR3 coding sequence is TGTGCCAGCAGCGGACAGGGGGGAGAGACCCAGTACTTC. It yields the protein CASSGQGGETQYF.